Listed below are T cell receptor beta chains from one sample, sequenced in a study of T cell responses to AZD1222 COVID-19 vaccine. Assay used: immunoSEQ multiplex PCR; TCRdb lists only in-frame clones, some missing. The table shows about 94,000 clones, with about 85% occurring only once. The source was peripheral blood, collected 28 days after the second AZD1222 dose. The receptors were sampled from an adult who received the AZD1222 COVID-19 vaccine. The CDR3 runs from the conserved cysteine through the conserved F or W. The D gene is left open where the match is weak. Clone size, where shown, is once, few, many, or a class for clones that have expanded.

V gene	D gene	clone size	J gene	CDR3 protein	CDR3 DNA
TRBV7-9	NA	NA	TRBJ1-4	CASSLGYQPNEKLFF	TGTGCCAGCAGCTTAGGGTACCAGCCTAATGAAAAACTGTTTTTT
TRBV2	TRBD1	NA	TRBJ1-3	CASRDRGSGNTIYF	TGTGCCAGCCGGGACAGGGGTTCTGGAAACACCATATATTTT
TRBV3-1/TRBV3-2	TRBD2	once	TRBJ2-1	CASRSTSGNYNEQFF	TGTGCCAGCAGATCGACTAGCGGGAACTACAATGAGCAGTTCTTC
TRBV7-3	TRBD2	NA	TRBJ2-1	CASSPTAGTYNEQFF	TGTGCCAGCAGCCCAACAGCGGGAACCTACAATGAGCAGTTCTTC
TRBV7-2	NA	once	TRBJ2-3	CASSRGRTDTQYF	TGTGCCAGCAGCCGGGGACGGACAGATACGCAGTATTTT
TRBV5-1	NA	NA	TRBJ1-3	CASSLDWQGSFSTGNTIYF	TGCGCCAGCAGCTTGGATTGGCAGGGGTCCTTTTCGACTGGAAACACCATATATTTT
TRBV7-9	NA	NA	TRBJ1-1	CASSRRSNTEAFF	TGTGCCAGCAGCCGCAGGTCAAACACTGAAGCTTTCTTT
TRBV9	TRBD2	NA	TRBJ2-3	CASSAVGTSEDTQYF	TGTGCCAGCAGCGCGGTAGGGACTAGCGAAGATACGCAGTATTTT
TRBV30	NA	NA	TRBJ1-3	CAWSLTRGGNTIYF	TGTGCCTGGAGCTTAACCAGGGGTGGAAACACCATATATTTT
TRBV6-2/TRBV6-3	TRBD2	NA	TRBJ2-1	CASSSTPGLAGVRNEQFF	TGTGCCAGCAGTTCGACCCCCGGACTAGCGGGAGTTAGGAATGAGCAGTTCTTC
TRBV9	NA	once	TRBJ2-3	CASSGHPGPDTQYF	TGTGCCAGCAGCGGACACCCAGGGCCAGATACGCAGTATTTT